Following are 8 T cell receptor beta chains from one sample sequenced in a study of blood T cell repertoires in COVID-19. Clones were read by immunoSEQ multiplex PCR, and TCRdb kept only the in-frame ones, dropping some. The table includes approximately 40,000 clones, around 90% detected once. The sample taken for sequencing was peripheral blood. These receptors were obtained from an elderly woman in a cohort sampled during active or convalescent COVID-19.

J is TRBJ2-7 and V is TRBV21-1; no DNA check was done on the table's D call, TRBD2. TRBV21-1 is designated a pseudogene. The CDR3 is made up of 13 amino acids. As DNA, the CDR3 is TGTGCCAGCAGCAACGACTACCCCTACGAGCAGTACTTC. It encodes CASSNDYPYEQYF.

CDR3 protein: CASTVRQGPYEQYF. The CDR3 nucleotides are TGTGCCAGCACGGTTAGACAGGGACCCTACGAGCAGTACTTC. This chain joins TRBV5-8 and TRBJ2-7, with 7 positions matching TRBD1. J was trimmed by 2 bases and V by 6 bases; bases with no gene match: 8. The CDR3 is 14 amino acids. Germline V CDR1 and CDR2: SGHTS, YDEGEE.

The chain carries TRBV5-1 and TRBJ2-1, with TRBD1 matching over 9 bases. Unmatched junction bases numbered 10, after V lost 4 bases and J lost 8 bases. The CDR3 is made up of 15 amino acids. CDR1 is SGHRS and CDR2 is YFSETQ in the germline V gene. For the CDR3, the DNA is TGCGCCAGCAGCCTGGGGACAGGGAGTCAGTATGAGCAGTTCTTC. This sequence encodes CASSLGTGSQYEQFF.

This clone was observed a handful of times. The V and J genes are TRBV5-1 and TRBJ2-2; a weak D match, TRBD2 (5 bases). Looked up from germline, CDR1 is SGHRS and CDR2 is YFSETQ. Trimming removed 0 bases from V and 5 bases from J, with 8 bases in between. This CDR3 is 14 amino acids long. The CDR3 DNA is TGCGCCAGCAGCTTGGGAGGGCTGACCGGGGAGCTGTTTTTT. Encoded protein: CASSLGGLTGELFF.

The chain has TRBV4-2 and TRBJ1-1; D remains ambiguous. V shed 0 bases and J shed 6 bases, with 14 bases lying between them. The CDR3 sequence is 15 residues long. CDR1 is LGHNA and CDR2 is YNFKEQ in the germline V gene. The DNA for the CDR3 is TGTGCCAGCAGCCAAGATAGGCTCAGGAGGTCTGAAGCTTTCTTT. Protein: CASSQDRLRRSEAFF.

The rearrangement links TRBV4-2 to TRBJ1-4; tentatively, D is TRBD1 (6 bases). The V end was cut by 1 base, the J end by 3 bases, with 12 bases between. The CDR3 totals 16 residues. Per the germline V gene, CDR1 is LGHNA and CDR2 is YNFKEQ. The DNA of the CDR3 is TGTGCCAGCAGCCAAGCGCGGGGGGCGGCTAATGAAAAACTGTTTTTT. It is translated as CASSQARGAANEKLFF.

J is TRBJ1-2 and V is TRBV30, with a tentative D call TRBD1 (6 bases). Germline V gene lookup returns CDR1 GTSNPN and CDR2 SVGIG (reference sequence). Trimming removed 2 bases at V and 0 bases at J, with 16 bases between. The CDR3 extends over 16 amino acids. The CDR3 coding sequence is TGTGCCTGGAGTCCACCGGGGGGCAGACCTAACTATGGCTACACCTTC. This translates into CAWSPPGGRPNYGYTF. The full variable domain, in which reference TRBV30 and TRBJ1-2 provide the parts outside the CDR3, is SQTIHQWPATLVQPVGSPLSLECTVEGTSNPNLYWYRQAAGRGLQLLFYSVGIGQISSEVPQNLSASRPQDRQFILSSKKLLLSDSGFYLCAWSPPGGRPNYGYTFGSGTRLTVV.

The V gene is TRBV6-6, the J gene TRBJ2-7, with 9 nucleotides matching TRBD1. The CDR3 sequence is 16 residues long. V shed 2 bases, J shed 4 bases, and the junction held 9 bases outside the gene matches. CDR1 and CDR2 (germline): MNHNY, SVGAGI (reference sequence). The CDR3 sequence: CASSYTYNRGRYEQYF. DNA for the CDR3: TGTGCCAGCAGTTACACCTATAACAGGGGGCGATACGAGCAGTACTTC.